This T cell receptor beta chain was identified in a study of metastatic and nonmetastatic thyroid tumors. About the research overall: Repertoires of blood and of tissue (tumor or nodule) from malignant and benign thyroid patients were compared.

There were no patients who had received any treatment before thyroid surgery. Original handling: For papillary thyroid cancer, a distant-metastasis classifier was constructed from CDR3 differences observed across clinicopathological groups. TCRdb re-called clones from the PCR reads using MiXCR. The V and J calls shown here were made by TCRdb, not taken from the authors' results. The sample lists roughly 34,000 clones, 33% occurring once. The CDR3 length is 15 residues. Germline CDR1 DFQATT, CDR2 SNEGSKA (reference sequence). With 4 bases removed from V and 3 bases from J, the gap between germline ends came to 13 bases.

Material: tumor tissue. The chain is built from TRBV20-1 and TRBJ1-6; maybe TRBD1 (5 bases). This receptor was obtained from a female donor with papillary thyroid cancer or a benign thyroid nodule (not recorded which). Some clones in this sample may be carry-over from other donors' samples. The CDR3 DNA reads TGCAGTGCTACTGACAGCAGTGACTATAATTCACCCCTCCACTTT. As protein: CSATDSSDYNSPLHF.